The present TCR beta chain was sequenced within a study of vaccination effects on CD4 cells after COVID-19. The germline V gene has CDR1 WNHNN and CDR2 SYGVQD (reference sequence). The CDR3 totals 17 residues. With V trimmed by 2 bases and J by 4 bases, 6 bases remained unmatched. About this clone: Its antigen is unknown.

Sequencing in the ViraFEST assay came after antigen-specific CD4+ T cells had been expanded with viral peptide pools, which were used to stimulate PBMC. Cells that had been cultured for ten to eleven days were the source of isolated CD4+ T cells. Recipients of the vaccine had no prior SARS-CoV-2 infection and negative nucleocapsid antibodies. Study-level results: Both infection-induced and vaccine-induced clones contracted markedly at late post-vaccination timepoints.

The table came from immunoSEQ multiplex PCR; TCRdb's copy has only in-frame clones and leaves some out. Counted here are 28,000 or so clones, roughly two thirds occurring once; the ten biggest clones make up about 10%. This receptor was identified in a human donor who received a COVID-19 vaccine. V is TRBV10-1 and J is TRBJ2-3; 13 nucleotides line up with TRBD2. The sequencing used CD4+ T cells from PBMCs cultured with SARS-CoV-2 spike peptides, collected before COVID-19 vaccination. CDR3 sequence reads: CASSETGTSGISDTQYF. CDR3 sequence (DNA): TGCGCCAGCAGTGAGACCGGGACTAGCGGGATCTCAGATACGCAGTATTTT.